This TCR beta chain appears in the sequencing data of a study of T cell responses to AZD1222 COVID-19 vaccine. Whole-study results and caveats: Every sample of the repertoires postdated the peak T cell response. Most donors were white British, females outnumbered males, and clonal diversity was possibly underestimated. Only five or six individuals given AZD1222 were seropositive at baseline.

The germline gives CDR1 MNHEY, CDR2 SVGAGI. This CDR3 is 15 amino acids long. V lost 5 bases to trimming and J lost 2 bases, with 15 bases between them. This table comes from immunoSEQ multiplex PCR, and its TCRdb copy is limited to in-frame clones, with some not included. The sample lists 150,000 to 200,000 clones; over 85% were seen once. A note on this clone: Its target is unknown.

The TCR was taken from an adult in good health. The specimen was peripheral blood, collected on day 0 of AZD1222 vaccination. This chain connects TRBV6-5 to TRBJ2-5; D possibly corresponds to TRBD1 (5 bases). The CDR3 DNA reads TGTGCCAGCAGTCGACCCCAGGGCGGACAAGAGACCCAGTACTTC. Its protein is CASSRPQGGQETQYF.